This T cell receptor (beta chain) was sequenced for a study of cytomegalovirus exposure and HLA in healthy donors. It was with 60 Vbeta and 13 Jbeta primers that the PCR ran. Sequencing used immunoSEQ multiplex PCR; TCRdb keeps in-frame clones, though not all of them. The table records approximately 240,000 clones, 82% of them present only once. Germline CDR1 and CDR2: SGHTA and FQGNSA. V was pared by 1 base and J by 9 bases, with 7 bases of the junction left unmatched. This CDR3 region has 15 residues. The sequencing sample was made of PBMCs. This chain joins TRBV7-2 and TRBJ2-1; 9 bases fit TRBD2. The clonotype originates from a woman aged 40 to 55 in good health and CMV-seropositive. CDR3 residues: CASSLGGSGSIEQFF. The CDR3 bases are TGTGCCAGCAGCTTAGGGGGTAGCGGGAGTATTGAGCAGTTCTTC. Drawing the rest from reference TRBV7-2 and TRBJ2-1, the complete variable domain is GAGVSQSPSNKVTEKGKDVELRCDPISGHTALYWYRQSLGQGLEFLIYFQGNSAPDKSGLPSDRFSAERTGGSVSTLTIQRTQQEDSAVYLCASSLGGSGSIEQFFGPGTRLTVL.